The 25 T cell receptor beta chains below were found in one sample sequenced in a study of T cell repertoires in cytomegalovirus infection. TCRdb passed the reads through MiXCR, listing each CDR3 protein once. The profile covers approximately 730,000 distinct CDR3 sequences, with approximately 32% appearing a single time and around 13% taken by the ten largest. No antigen has been assigned to these receptors. The starting material was cultured CD8+ T cells from PBMCs, obtained from culture after CMV antigen stimulation. The receptors were sampled from a human donor in good health (CMV status not recorded). Some clones in this sample may be carry-over from other donors' samples.

The rearrangement joins TRBV20-1 to TRBJ1-5; D gene ambiguous. Germline loops: CDR1 DFQATT, CDR2 SNEGSKA (reference sequence). The V and J ends lost 3 bases and 0 bases respectively, with 6 bases between them. The CDR3 is made up of 13 amino acids. The CDR3 region has the DNA TGCAGTGCTAGGACCTATAGCAATCAGCCCCAGCATTTT. This gives the protein CSARTYSNQPQHF.

This clonotype was recorded many times. V is TRBV7-9 and J is TRBJ2-2, with D unclear. V dropped 3 bases and J dropped 4 bases, with 21 bases sitting between them. The CDR3 has 18 residues. Germline assignment: CDR1 SEHNR and CDR2 FQNEAQ (reference sequence). DNA for the CDR3: TGTGCCAGCAGCTTCCCCTCGGCCAGGCCCCAAATCACCGGGGAGCTGTTTTTT. This sequence encodes CASSFPSARPQITGELFF. The full variable domain, rest sourced from reference TRBV7-9 and TRBJ2-2, is DTGVSQNPRHKITKRGQNVTFRCDPISEHNRLYWYRQTLGQGPEFLTYFQNEAQLEKSRLLSDRFSAERPKGSFSTLEIQRTEQGDSAMYLCASSFPSARPQITGELFFGEGSRLTVL.

This clonotype was found a few times. The chain carries TRBV6-2 or TRBV6-3 and TRBJ2-5; 9 bases are a match to TRBD1. The germline V gene has CDR1 MNHEY and CDR2 SVGEGT. This CDR3 comprises 15 residues. V trimming: 5 bases; J trimming: 5 bases; junction bases outside the gene matches: 9. The CDR3 protein is CASSQWTGVMETQYF. The DNA of the CDR3 is TGTGCCAGCAGTCAATGGACAGGGGTAATGGAGACCCAGTACTTC.

V usage is TRBV7-6 and J usage is TRBJ2-7; 9 bases are a match to TRBD1. The trim removed 1 base at V and 7 bases at J, leaving 8 bases unmatched. The CDR3 is 15 amino acids. The germline CDR1 and CDR2 sequences are SGHVS and FNYEAQ. Here the CDR3 DNA reads TGTGCCAGCAGCTTAGAGGCGGGACAGGGCCGGGAGCAGTACTTC. It specifies CASSLEAGQGREQYF.

The gene calls are TRBV12-3 or TRBV12-4 and TRBJ1-4; no clear D. The ends were cut back, 6 bases at V and 6 bases at J, with 17 bases in the middle. The CDR3 length is 15 residues. In DNA form, the CDR3 reads TGTGCCAGCAGACCACTCGGGCCTCCATATGAAAAACTGTTTTTT. Its translation: CASRPLGPPYEKLFF.

The V gene is TRBV5-6, the J gene TRBJ1-2, with D hard to call. Trimming took off 1 base at V and 8 bases at J, with 18 bases between the two ends. This CDR3 is built from 15 residues. Germline assignment: CDR1 SGHDT and CDR2 YYEEEE. CDR3 nucleotide sequence: TGTGCCAGCAGCTTGTTTAGTGACCGGACGGAAGGCTACACCTTC. It translates to CASSLFSDRTEGYTF.

The V and J genes are TRBV13 and TRBJ1-3; TRBD1 might be the D (5 bases). Trimming removed 4 bases at V and 4 bases at J, with 14 bases between. This CDR3 spans 15 amino acids. Germline V gene sequence: CDR1 PRHDT, CDR2 FYEKMQ (reference sequence). The CDR3 reads CASSSRGAPGNTIYF. The CDR3 DNA reads as TGTGCCAGCAGCTCCCGTGGGGCCCCCGGAAACACCATATATTTT.

This clonotype turned up a few times. This sequence joins TRBV6-5 and TRBJ2-2, with 7 positions matching TRBD1. This CDR3 has 15 amino acids. Germline CDR1 MNHEY, CDR2 SVGAGI. V dropped 8 bases and J dropped 3; count of bases not matched to a gene: 9. DNA of the CDR3: TGTGCCAGCGGTACGTGGACAGGAGACACCGGGGAGCTGTTTTTT. Translated, it gives CASGTWTGDTGELFF.

This CDR3 is CASSLSGVDNEQFF. In nucleotides, the CDR3 is TGTGCCAGCAGTCTTAGCGGGGTCGACAATGAGCAGTTCTTC. The J gene is TRBJ2-1, the V gene TRBV6-2 or TRBV6-3, with 8 bases aligning to TRBD2. Germline trimming cut 5 bases from V and 5 bases from J; bases unmatched to any gene: 5. The CDR3 has 14 amino acids. CDR1 is MNHEY, CDR2 SVGEGT, per germline.

This clonotype appeared many times. The gene calls are TRBV7-9 and TRBJ2-3; D gene unclear. V lost 10 bases and J lost 0, with 23 bases in between. This CDR3 spans 17 amino acids. Germline lookup yields CDR1 SEHNR and CDR2 FQNEAQ (reference sequence). The CDR3 DNA is TGTGCCACCGCCGGACCGAGGAAACAAATGAGCACAGATACGCAGTATTTT. It yields the protein CATAGPRKQMSTDTQYF.

The chain joins TRBV5-4 to TRBJ1-1; tentative D call: TRBD1 (5 bases). Trimming left V 7 bases short and J 1 base short, with 14 bases between. This CDR3 has 14 amino acids. The germline gives CDR1 SGHNT, CDR2 YYREEE (reference sequence). CDR3 region: CASGAQDENTEAFF. Here the CDR3 DNA reads TGTGCCAGCGGCGCACAGGACGAGAACACTGAAGCTTTCTTT.

This clonotype was counted a few times. The genes are TRBV7-9 and TRBJ1-2, with D tentatively TRBD1 (5 bases). The CDR3 loop spans 15 amino acids. The V gene lost 0 bases and the J gene lost 4 bases, with 12 bases spanning the gap. Germline V gene data show CDR1 as SEHNR and CDR2 as FQNEAQ (reference sequence). CDR3 nucleotide sequence: TGTGCCAGCAGCTTAGCGGGGGGAAGTTCCTATGGCTACACCTTC. Protein: CASSLAGGSSYGYTF.

The chain employs TRBV10-3 and TRBJ2-5; the match to TRBD1 covers 8 bases. The CDR3 has 14 residues. CDR1 ENHRY and CDR2 SYGVKD come from the germline V gene. V gave up 6 bases and J gave up 5 bases; unmatched junction bases: 8. CDR3 residues: CAIRGQGARETQYF. The CDR3 DNA is TGTGCCATCAGGGGCCAGGGGGCTCGGGAGACCCAGTACTTC.

This clonotype was seen more than once but under ten times. V usage is TRBV27 and J usage is TRBJ2-7, with TRBD2 matching over 14 bases. J gave up 3 bases and V 3 bases, and 7 bases lay outside the gene matches. Germline V CDR1 and CDR2: MNHEY, SMNVEV (reference sequence). This CDR3 spans 17 amino acids. CDR3 sequence reads: CASSFRTSGGKGYEQYF. In DNA, the CDR3 is TGTGCCAGCAGTTTCCGGACTAGCGGGGGGAAAGGCTACGAGCAGTACTTC.

This sequence joins TRBV7-3 and TRBJ1-2, with 7 bases aligning to TRBD1. The CDR3 runs to 16 residues. V gave up 3 bases and J gave up 3 bases; unmatched junction bases: 10. The germline gives CDR1 SGHTA, CDR2 FQGTGA. The CDR3 spells CASSLDRSTLHYGYTF. Written as DNA, the CDR3 is TGTGCCAGCAGCTTGGACAGGAGTACTCTCCACTATGGCTACACCTTC.

This chain joins TRBV2 and TRBJ1-5; D possibly corresponds to TRBD1 (5 bases). The V end lost 6 bases, the J end lost 7 bases, and 16 bases lay between the germline ends. The CDR3 has 14 residues. Germline assignment: CDR1 SNHLY and CDR2 FYNNEI. In nucleotides, the CDR3 is TGTGCCAGCAGACTTGACAGTTGGGACCAGCCCCAGCATTTT. The encoded protein is CASRLDSWDQPQHF.

This clonotype was detected ten times or more. The chain carries TRBV7-6 and TRBJ2-2, with 7 bases identical to TRBD2. Germline-derived CDR1 and CDR2 are SGHVS and FNYEAQ. J was trimmed by 6 bases and V by 5 bases; bases with no gene match: 12. This CDR3 is 16 amino acids long. The CDR3 loop reads CASSPLGGPYPGELFF. In DNA form, the CDR3 reads TGTGCCAGCAGCCCACTGGGAGGGCCCTACCCCGGGGAGCTGTTTTTT. Drawing the rest from reference TRBV7-6 and TRBJ2-2, the complete variable domain is GAGVSQSPRYKVTKRGQDVALRCDPISGHVSLYWYRQALGQGPEFLTYFNYEAQQDKSGLPNDRFSAERPEGSISTLTIQRTEQRDSAMYRCASSPLGGPYPGELFFGEGSRLTVL.

Many counts were recorded for this clonotype. J is TRBJ1-2 and V is TRBV7-2; D remains unclear. The CDR3 loop spans 14 amino acids. With 1 base removed from V and 5 bases from J, the gap between germline ends came to 11 bases. Germline V gene data show CDR1 as SGHTA and CDR2 as FQGNSA. For the CDR3, the DNA is TGTGCCAGCAGCTTAGGGGGTCTTCAGTATGGCTACACCTTC. Residues: CASSLGGLQYGYTF.

This clonotype was recorded many times. The rearrangement joins TRBV12-3 or TRBV12-4 to TRBJ2-2; D is ambiguous. V lost 1 base to trimming and J lost 6 bases, with 6 bases between them. This CDR3 region has 13 residues. CDR3 bases: TGTGCCAGCAGTTTAGTAGGGCCCGGGGAGCTGTTTTTT. This encodes CASSLVGPGELFF.

This rearrangement joins TRBV29-1 to TRBJ1-1; no clear D. Germline CDR1 and CDR2: SQVTM and ANQGSEA. The CDR3 length is 11 residues. V was clipped by 3 bases and J by 4 bases, with 6 bases between them. The CDR3 sequence: CSVDSFTEAFF. The CDR3 region has the DNA TGCAGCGTTGACAGCTTCACTGAAGCTTTCTTT.

This clonotype was seen just once. At one boundary the junction diverges from the germline segment, which might be a read error. CDR3 DNA: TGTGCCAGCAGTTTATCGGCGAGTAGCACAGCTACGCAGTATTTT. It codes for CASSLSASSTATQYF. The chain couples TRBV27 to TRBJ2-3; D not resolved. Germline assignment: CDR1 MNHEY and CDR2 SMNVEV (reference sequence). The CDR3 extends over 15 amino acids.

The chain has TRBV10-2 and TRBJ2-2; 9 bases map to TRBD1. There are 16 residues in the CDR3. The junction had 9 bases not matched to a gene; V was cut back by 3 bases and J by 7 bases. CDR1 and CDR2 from the germline V gene are WSHSY and SAAADI. The CDR3 is CASSDADRGLVGELFF. Here the CDR3 DNA reads TGCGCCAGCAGTGACGCGGACAGGGGACTTGTCGGGGAGCTGTTTTTT.

This CDR3 is CASTAGGPQHF. CDR3 coding DNA: TGTGCCAGCACCGCCGGAGGGCCCCAGCATTTT. The chain carries TRBV5-5 and TRBJ1-5, with unresolved D. Trimming took off 6 bases at V and 9 bases at J, with 10 bases between the two ends. The CDR3 length is 11 residues. From germline, CDR1 is SGHKS and CDR2 YYEKEE (reference sequence).

The J gene is TRBJ2-5, the V gene TRBV7-9, with D possibly being TRBD2 (5 bases). The CDR3 has 14 amino acids. Germline V lookup: CDR1 SEHNR, CDR2 FQNEAQ (reference sequence). V was trimmed by 5 bases and J by 4 bases, leaving 14 bases between them. CDR3 DNA: TGTGCCAGCAGCCCCCCGGGGTGGGGAGAGACCCAGTACTTC. Its translation is CASSPPGWGETQYF.

This clonotype occurred a few times. The chain is built from TRBV29-1 and TRBJ1-2; 7 bases align to TRBD1. Germline loops: CDR1 SQVTM, CDR2 ANQGSEA. J gave up 4 bases and V 7 bases, and 3 bases lay outside the gene matches. The CDR3 length is 11 residues. The CDR3 is CSGGDSYGYTF. As DNA, the CDR3 is TGCAGCGGAGGGGACAGCTATGGCTACACCTTC.